This T cell receptor (beta chain) was retrieved from a study of blood T cells in healthy people across ages. Per germline, CDR1 SGDLS and CDR2 YYNGEE. V lost 4 bases and J 1 base, leaving 14 bases between the germline ends. The CDR3 spans 15 residues. With a J-beta primer mix and a sample-barcoded 5' primer, a second PCR ran roughly 6 to 11 cycles. TCRdb re-derived calls from the 5' RACE reads in MiXCR, one entry per CDR3 protein. The sample shows approximately 1.5 million distinct CDR3 sequences, roughly two fifths of them seen only once. The specimen sequenced was blood. This sequence was found in a young woman in good health. V usage is TRBV9 and J usage is TRBJ1-2; D is unclear. The CDR3 DNA follows: TGTGCCAGCAGCCCTGGGTTCGGAAATAACTATGGCTACACCTTC. Translating gives CASSPGFGNNYGYTF.